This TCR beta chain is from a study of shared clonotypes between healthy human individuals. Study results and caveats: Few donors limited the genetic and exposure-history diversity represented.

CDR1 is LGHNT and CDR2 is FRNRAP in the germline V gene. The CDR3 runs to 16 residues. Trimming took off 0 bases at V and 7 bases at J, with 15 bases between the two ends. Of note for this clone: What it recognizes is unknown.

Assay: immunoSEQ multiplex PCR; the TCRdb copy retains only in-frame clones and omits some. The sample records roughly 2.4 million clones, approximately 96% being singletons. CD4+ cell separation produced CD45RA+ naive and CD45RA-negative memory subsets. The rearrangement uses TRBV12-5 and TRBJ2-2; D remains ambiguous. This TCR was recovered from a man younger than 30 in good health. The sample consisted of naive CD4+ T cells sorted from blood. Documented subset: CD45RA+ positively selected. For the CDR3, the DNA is TGTGCTAGTGGTTTGGTAGTGGCAGGCCCTCTCGGGGAGCTGTTTTTT. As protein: CASGLVVAGPLGELFF.